The present T cell receptor (beta chain) was sequenced within a study of cytomegalovirus exposure and HLA in healthy donors. General study findings and limits: The study listed approximately 170 cytomegalovirus-associated TCR beta chains. As confirmed in vitro, a few CMV-associated chains were specific for CMV antigens.

The length of the CDR3 is 15 residues. V was pared by 1 base and J by 6 bases, with 17 bases between. Germline V gene sequence: CDR1 SGHNT, CDR2 YYREEE (reference sequence). Turning to this clone: Its matching antigen is unknown.

TCRdb keeps only in-frame clones here, not all; method: immunoSEQ multiplex PCR. The sample shows approximately 190,000 clones, 65% to 90% of them seen only once. The clonotype comes from a woman in her 30s in good health and CMV-seropositive. The chain has TRBV5-4 and TRBJ2-7; TRBD1 is a possible D gene (6 bases). The specimen was PBMCs. For the CDR3, the DNA is TGTGCCAGCAGCTTGTCACAGGGAAAGTTCGGCGAGCAGTACTTC. Its translation: CASSLSQGKFGEQYF.